This TCR beta chain was recorded in a study of OX40 agonist ivuxolimab in advanced cancers. Study summary: Dose-escalation subjects each had hepatocellular carcinoma, melanoma, renal cell or head and neck cancer. Therapy given before enrollment (anti-PD-1, anti-PD-L1 or anti-CTLA-4) was allowed, and over 35% had some.

There are 12 residues in the CDR3. The germline V gene encodes CDR1 MNHEY and CDR2 SVGAGI. The V gene end was trimmed by 11 bases and the J gene end by 2 bases; junction bases not matched to a gene: 6. Assay: immunoSEQ multiplex PCR; the TCRdb copy retains only in-frame clones and omits some. The repertoire includes about 83,000 clones, approximately 88% of them detected once, and about 7% sits in the top ten. Specimen: CD4+ or CD8+ T cells sorted from blood, collected in a trial of the OX40 agonist ivuxolimab. The receptor's source is an adult with an advanced solid tumor such as melanoma, head and neck, liver or kidney cancer. The V call is TRBV6-5, the J call TRBJ2-7, with 7 positions matching TRBD1. The CDR3 sequence is CASGTEAYEQYF. For the CDR3, the DNA is TGTGCCTCCGGGACAGAAGCCTACGAGCAGTACTTC.